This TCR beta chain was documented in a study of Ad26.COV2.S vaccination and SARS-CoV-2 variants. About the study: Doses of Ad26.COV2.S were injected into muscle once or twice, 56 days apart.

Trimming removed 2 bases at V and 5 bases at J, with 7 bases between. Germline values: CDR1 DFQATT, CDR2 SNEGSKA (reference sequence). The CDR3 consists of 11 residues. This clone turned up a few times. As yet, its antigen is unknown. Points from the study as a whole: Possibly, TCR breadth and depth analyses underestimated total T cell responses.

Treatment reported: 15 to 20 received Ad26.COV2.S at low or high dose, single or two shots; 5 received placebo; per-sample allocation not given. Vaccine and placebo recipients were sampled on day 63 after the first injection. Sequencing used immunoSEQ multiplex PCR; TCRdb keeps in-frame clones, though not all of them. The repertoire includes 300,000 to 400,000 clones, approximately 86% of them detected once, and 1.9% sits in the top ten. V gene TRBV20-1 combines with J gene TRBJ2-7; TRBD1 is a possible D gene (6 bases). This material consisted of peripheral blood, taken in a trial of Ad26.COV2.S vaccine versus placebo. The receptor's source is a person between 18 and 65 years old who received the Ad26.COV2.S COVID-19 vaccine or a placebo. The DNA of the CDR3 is TGCAGTGCTAGAAAGGGGGACGAGCAGTACTTC. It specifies CSARKGDEQYF.